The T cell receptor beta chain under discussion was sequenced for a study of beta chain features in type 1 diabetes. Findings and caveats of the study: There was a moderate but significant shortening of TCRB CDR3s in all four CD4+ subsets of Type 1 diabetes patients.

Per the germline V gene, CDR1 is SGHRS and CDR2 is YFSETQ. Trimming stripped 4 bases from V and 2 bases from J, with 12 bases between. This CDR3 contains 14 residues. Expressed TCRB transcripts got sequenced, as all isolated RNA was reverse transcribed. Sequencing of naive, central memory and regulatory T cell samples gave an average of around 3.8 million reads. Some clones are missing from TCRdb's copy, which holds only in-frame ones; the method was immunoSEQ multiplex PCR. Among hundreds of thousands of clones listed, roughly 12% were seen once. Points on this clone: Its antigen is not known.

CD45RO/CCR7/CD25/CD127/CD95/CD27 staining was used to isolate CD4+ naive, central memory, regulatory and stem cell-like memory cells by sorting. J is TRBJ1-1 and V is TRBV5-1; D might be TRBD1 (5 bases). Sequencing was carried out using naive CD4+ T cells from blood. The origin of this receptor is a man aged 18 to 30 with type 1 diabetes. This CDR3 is CASSPGRQNTEAFF. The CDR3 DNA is TGCGCCAGCAGCCCGGGACGGCAAAACACTGAAGCTTTCTTT.